This T cell receptor (beta chain) was recovered during a study of cytomegalovirus exposure and HLA in healthy donors. With V trimmed by 7 bases and J by 4 bases, 6 bases remained unmatched. Per the germline V gene, CDR1 is SGHTA and CDR2 is FQGNSA. CDR3 length: 14 residues. General study points: Relative to the approximately 680-donor mean, N-insertions were reportedly fewer in an Asian-associated ancestry cluster in a later analysis.

On this clone: The antigen is undetermined.

The PCR had 60 Vbeta and 13 Jbeta primers. Data came from immunoSEQ multiplex PCR; TCRdb stores just in-frame clones and leaves some out. Of some 150,000 clones listed, roughly 85% are singletons. The sequence was collected from a man aged 35 to 55 in good health and CMV-seronegative. The chain uses TRBV7-2 and TRBJ2-1; TRBD2 aligns across 8 bases. The source material was PBMCs. CDR3 sequence reads: CASKAGVVYNEQFF. The DNA for the CDR3 is TGTGCCAGCAAAGCGGGAGTAGTGTACAATGAGCAGTTCTTC.